The text below deals with one TCR beta chain. The sample is drawn from a study of blood T cell repertoires in COVID-19. Overall study context: Sites across the United States, Italy and Spain contributed samples from acute and convalescent COVID-19. T cells, B-cell-depleted T cells, or PBMCs supplied cDNA or gDNA.

In the original analysis: Counts of nucleated cells, estimated from reference gene primer amplification, were obtained. Assay used: immunoSEQ multiplex PCR; TCRdb lists only in-frame clones, some missing. The V and J calls and clone size were taken over from that table, and D and trimming were inferred from the DNA. This sample has around 100,000 clones, with 87% found just once. CDR1 and CDR2 (germline): GTSNPN, SVGIG (reference sequence). V lost 1 base, J lost 0 bases, and 12 bases lay in between. The CDR3 is made up of 15 amino acids. The chain links TRBV30 to TRBJ1-1; D is ambiguous. The material sequenced was peripheral blood. This sequence originates from a human donor in a cohort sampled during active COVID-19. In nucleotides, the CDR3 is TGTGCCTGGAGTGACCTTGTCCAGATGAACACTGAAGCTTTCTTT. Translation: CAWSDLVQMNTEAFF.